These 10 T cell receptor beta chains were all obtained from the same sample, sequenced in a study of response to subunit inactivated influenza vaccine. TCRdb reanalysed the RT-PCR reads using MiXCR and keeps one entry per CDR3 protein. Seen here are about 650,000 distinct CDR3 sequences, 14% observed once, and the top ten hold about 7.6%. The sequencing here drew on PBMCs from blood, taken around two weeks before vaccination. The origin of the receptors is a man between 45 and 60 years old who received an inactivated influenza vaccine.

This clonotype was detected only a few times. V is TRBV20-1 and J is TRBJ1-1; D gene uncertain. Germline V gene sequence: CDR1 DFQATT, CDR2 SNEGSKA (reference sequence). Between the trimmed V and J ends, which lost 1 base and 10 bases, there was a span of 10 bases. The CDR3 consists of 11 residues. The CDR3 nucleotides are TGCAGTGCTAGAGGCTTATCGGGAGCTTTCTTT. Amino acid sequence: CSARGLSGAFF.

This clonotype was picked up many times. The chain employs TRBV20-1 and TRBJ2-5; D may be TRBD1 or TRBD2 (5 bases each). The CDR3 is 15 residues long. Germline lookup yields CDR1 DFQATT and CDR2 SNEGSKA (reference sequence). The V and J ends lost 6 bases and 9 bases respectively, with 26 bases between them. The CDR3 nucleotides are TGCAGTGCCTCTGAGACCAGGGCGGGCCATCGGTCCCAGTACTTC. It translates to CSASETRAGHRSQYF.

This clonotype was seen more than once but under ten times. This sequence joins TRBV5-1 and TRBJ1-5; no reliable D call. V was trimmed by 4 bases and J by 0 bases, leaving 11 bases between them. The CDR3 has 15 residues. CDR1 is SGHRS, CDR2 YFSETQ, per germline. In DNA form, the CDR3 reads TGCGCCAGCAGCATCGACGGCTATAGCAATCAGCCCCAGCATTTT. This gives the protein CASSIDGYSNQPQHF.

The J gene is TRBJ2-1, the V gene TRBV28; TRBD1 matches 8 bases. Germline V gene lookup returns CDR1 MDHEN and CDR2 SYDVKM. This CDR3 has 15 amino acids. Unmatched junction bases numbered 4, after V lost 2 bases and J lost 4 bases. CDR3 DNA: TGTGCCAGCAGTTTAGGACAGGGATGGTACAATGAGCAGTTCTTC. Residues: CASSLGQGWYNEQFF.

This clonotype was observed at least ten times. The V call is TRBV7-9, the J call TRBJ2-2; D is ambiguous. Germline CDR1 is SEHNR and CDR2 is FQNEAQ (reference sequence). The CDR3 consists of 13 residues. The V end lost 6 bases, the J end lost 3 bases, and 8 bases lay between the germline ends. CDR3 in DNA: TGTGCCAGCAGTCGTACGGACACCGGGGAGCTGTTTTTT. This gives the protein CASSRTDTGELFF. Drawing the rest from reference TRBV7-9 and TRBJ2-2, the complete variable domain is DTGVSQNPRHKITKRGQNVTFRCDPISEHNRLYWYRQTLGQGPEFLTYFQNEAQLEKSRLLSDRFSAERPKGSFSTLEIQRTEQGDSAMYLCASSRTDTGELFFGEGSRLTVL.

This chain joins TRBV7-2 and TRBJ1-5, with no clear D. CDR3 length: 14 residues. Germline V gene sequence: CDR1 SGHTA, CDR2 FQGNSA. Trimming removed 5 bases at V and 2 bases at J, with 10 bases between. The CDR3 region has the DNA TGTGCCAGCAGCACGGGGAGCCGCAATCAGCCCCAGCATTTT. Translation: CASSTGSRNQPQHF. Full variable domain (missing parts from reference TRBV7-2 and TRBJ1-5): GAGVSQSPSNKVTEKGKDVELRCDPISGHTALYWYRQSLGQGLEFLIYFQGNSAPDKSGLPSDRFSAERTGGSVSTLTIQRTQQEDSAVYLCASSTGSRNQPQHFGDGTRLSIL.

This clonotype was counted many times. The chain combines TRBV11-2 with TRBJ2-7, with D uncertain. The CDR3 covers 13 residues. The germline V gene encodes CDR1 SGHAT and CDR2 FQNNGV. Trimming took 3 bases from V and 3 from J, leaving 9 bases between them. CDR3 in amino acids: CASSFSAVYEQYF. The CDR3 nucleotides are TGTGCCAGCAGCTTTTCCGCAGTCTACGAGCAGTACTTC.

This clonotype appeared many times. For the CDR3, the DNA is TGCGCCAGCAGCTTGGAAGGAATTGCAACTAATGAAAAACTGTTTTTT. This sequence encodes CASSLEGIATNEKLFF. V usage is TRBV5-1 and J usage is TRBJ1-4, with D uncertain. The V gene's germline CDR1 is SGHRS and CDR2 YFSETQ. The V gene lost 0 bases and the J gene lost 0 bases, with 9 bases spanning the gap. This CDR3 is 16 amino acids long.

This clonotype has a handful of counts. The chain couples TRBV4-3 to TRBJ1-6; D might be TRBD1 (5 bases). V was clipped by 0 bases and J by 10 bases, with 16 bases between them. The CDR3 has 16 amino acids. In germline, CDR1 is LGHNA, CDR2 YSLEER. CDR3 sequence: CASSQDPAGPWSPLHF. The CDR3 DNA reads as TGCGCCAGCAGCCAAGATCCCGCGGGACCGTGGTCACCCCTCCACTTT.

In its sample, this clonotype was seen a few times. The rearrangement uses TRBV7-2 and TRBJ2-1; possibly TRBD1 for D (6 bases). The CDR3 totals 12 residues. V was shortened by 6 bases and J by 10 bases, with 13 bases between the two germline ends. Germline V gene data show CDR1 as SGHTA and CDR2 as FQGNSA. The CDR3 nucleotides read TGTGCCAGCAGTAATCCGGACAGCGAGCAGTTCTTC. Its protein is CASSNPDSEQFF.